Following are 20 T cell receptor beta chains from one sample sequenced in a study of shared clonotypes between healthy human individuals. The method was immunoSEQ multiplex PCR; TCRdb's version includes in-frame clones alone and lacks a portion of them. The sample holds around 940,000 clones, approximately 76% seen once. Material for sequencing was memory CD4+ T cells sorted from blood. The subset denotes: CD45RA-negative fraction. The receptors shown here come from a man between 18 and 35 years old in good health.

This clone has only a few counts. The chain couples TRBV7-2 to TRBJ1-4; D possibly corresponds to TRBD1 (5 bases). Germline V CDR1 and CDR2: SGHTA, FQGNSA. Trimming took 5 bases from V and 8 from J, leaving 21 bases between them. The CDR3 runs 16 residues. CDR3 in DNA: TGTGCCAGCAGCCGAAGAAGAGACAGCGTAGGGGAAAAACTGTTTTTT. It specifies CASSRRRDSVGEKLFF.

V is TRBV6-6 and J is TRBJ2-7; 10 bases are shared with TRBD2. CDR3 length equals 15 residues. Germline CDR1 and CDR2: MNHNY and SVGAGI (reference sequence). Trimming removed 6 bases from V and 2 bases from J; junction bases left unmatched: 7. The CDR3 sequence is CASSREAGGPYEQYF. The CDR3 DNA reads TGTGCCAGCAGCCGAGAAGCGGGAGGGCCCTACGAGCAGTACTTC.

The chain is built from TRBV13 and TRBJ2-7, with no clear D. This CDR3 contains 16 residues. Germline V gives CDR1 PRHDT, CDR2 FYEKMQ (reference sequence). Trimming stripped 4 bases from V and 1 base from J, with 17 bases between. CDR3: CASSYTGNSWSYEQYF. The DNA for the CDR3 is TGTGCCAGCAGCTACACCGGAAACAGCTGGTCCTACGAGCAGTACTTC.

The V call is TRBV18, the J call TRBJ1-3; 7 bases fit TRBD1. V shed 2 bases and J 0 bases; nucleotides not matched to a gene: 7. Germline CDR1 and CDR2: KGHSH and LQKENI. CDR3 length equals 17 residues. The chain's CDR3 is CASSPALQGVSGNTIYF. In nucleotides, the CDR3 is TGTGCCAGCTCACCAGCACTGCAGGGGGTCTCTGGAAACACCATATATTTT.

In its sample, this clone was seen a few times. The sample holds other DNA sequences that translate to the same CDR3. The chain is built from TRBV2 and TRBJ2-3; D is unclear. V was pared by 4 bases and J by 1 base, with 3 bases between. Germline values: CDR1 SNHLY, CDR2 FYNNEI. The CDR3 spans 12 residues. The CDR3 here is CASSVGTDTQYF. The DNA for the CDR3 is TGTGCCAGCAGTGTTGGCACAGATACGCAGTATTTT.

In this sample, this clone turned up once. J is TRBJ1-5 and V is TRBV30, with D uncertain. Trimming cost V 5 bases and J 3 bases, with 14 bases left between them. The CDR3 covers 14 residues. Germline V CDR1 and CDR2: GTSNPN, SVGIG (reference sequence). CDR3 region: CAWGWPRVNQPQHF. The CDR3 DNA reads as TGTGCCTGGGGGTGGCCGCGGGTCAATCAGCCCCAGCATTTT.

Here the CDR3 reads CASSLGGTGQETQYF. CDR3 sequence (DNA): TGTGCCAGCAGCTTAGGGGGGACAGGACAAGAGACCCAGTACTTC. This chain connects TRBV7-8 to TRBJ2-5, with 8 bases lining up with TRBD1. After removal of 1 base from V and 2 bases from J, the junction contained 3 bases not matched to a gene. Germline V lookup: CDR1 SGHVS, CDR2 FQNEAQ. This CDR3 contains 15 residues.

The chain recombines TRBV6-1 with TRBJ1-1, with D maybe TRBD1 (6 bases). The germline V gene has CDR1 MNHNS and CDR2 SASEGT. The CDR3 has 14 residues. V was pared by 7 bases and J by 4 bases, with 16 bases between. The CDR3 DNA reads as TGTGCCAGCACCATGACGACAGGAAGCACTGAAGCTTTCTTT. Translated, it gives CASTMTTGSTEAFF.

V usage is TRBV2 and J usage is TRBJ2-7; D call uncertain. Germline CDR1 is SNHLY and CDR2 is FYNNEI. CDR3 length: 14 residues. Deletions cut 2 bases from V and 6 bases from J, with 14 bases between. CDR3 protein: CASSEFGSASEQYF. As DNA, the CDR3 is TGTGCCAGCAGTGAATTCGGTTCTGCCTCCGAGCAGTACTTC. The variable domain in full, with the rest retrieved from reference TRBV2 and TRBJ2-7, is EPEVTQTPSHQVTQMGQEVILRCVPISNHLYFYWYRQILGQKVEFLVSFYNNEISEKSEIFDDQFSVERPDGSNFTLKIRSTKLEDSAMYFCASSEFGSASEQYFGPGTRLTVT.

This chain connects TRBV2 to TRBJ1-2; D is perhaps TRBD1 (5 bases). The CDR3 extends over 13 amino acids. In germline, CDR1 is SNHLY, CDR2 FYNNEI. V lost 6 bases, J lost 0 bases, and 8 bases lay in between. In nucleotides, the CDR3 is TGTGCCAGCAGGTGGGGGGCTAACTATGGCTACACCTTC. Protein: CASRWGANYGYTF.

DNA of the CDR3: TGTGCCAGCAGTTTCGCGGGATCGAACACTGAAGCTTTCTTT. The encoded protein is CASSFAGSNTEAFF. The chain employs TRBV27 and TRBJ1-1; no definite D call. The CDR3 runs to 14 residues. V was trimmed by 3 bases and J by 1 base, leaving 9 bases between them. Germline CDR1 is MNHEY and CDR2 is SMNVEV (reference sequence).

This clone has only a few counts. The V gene is TRBV28, the J gene TRBJ1-1, with a tentative D call TRBD1 (5 bases). The V end lost 5 bases, the J end lost 3 bases, and 13 bases lay between the germline ends. The germline V gene has CDR1 MDHEN and CDR2 SYDVKM. The CDR3 is 14 residues long. The CDR3 DNA is TGTGCCAGCAGTCTAGGCAGGGCGGACACTGAAGCTTTCTTT. It specifies CASSLGRADTEAFF.

About this clone: This clone may be a read error of a much larger clone one base away. The rearrangement uses TRBV5-4 and TRBJ1-3, with D perhaps matching TRBD1 (5 bases). V shed 3 bases and J shed 4 bases, with 5 bases lying between them. This CDR3 has 12 residues. Germline CDR1 is SGHNT and CDR2 is YYREEE (reference sequence). The CDR3 DNA reads as TGTGCCAGCAGCTGGGACGGAAACACCATATATTTT. Translating it yields CASSWDGNTIYF. Variable domain in full (rest from reference TRBV5-4 and TRBJ1-3): ETGVTQSPTHLIKTRGQQVTLRCSSQSGHNTVSWYQQALGQGPQFIFQYYREEENGRGNFPPRFSGLQFPNYSSELNVNALELDDSALYLCASSWDGNTIYFGEGSWLTVV.

This clone has just one count. The J gene is TRBJ2-1, the V gene TRBV20-1; D is unclear. CDR3 length: 11 residues. Between the trimmed V and J ends, which lost 4 bases and 10 bases, there was a span of 11 bases. CDR1 and CDR2 from the germline V gene are DFQATT and SNEGSKA (reference sequence). CDR3 in amino acids: CSATQSEEQFF. The CDR3 region has the DNA TGCAGTGCTACGCAATCCGAAGAGCAGTTCTTC.

The genes are TRBV5-4 and TRBJ1-5; D gene unclear. The CDR3 length is 16 residues. The germline V and J ends were trimmed by 0 bases and 0 bases, with 10 bases remaining between them. Per germline, CDR1 SGHNT and CDR2 YYREEE (reference sequence). CDR3 DNA sequence: TGTGCCAGCAGCTTGGCCGTGGGATATAGCAATCAGCCCCAGCATTTT. It translates to CASSLAVGYSNQPQHF.

CDR3 DNA sequence: TGTGCCAGCAGTGACTTCCTCGGGGGGGACAATGAGCAGTTCTTC. As protein: CASSDFLGGDNEQFF. The rearrangement joins TRBV2 to TRBJ2-1; 8 nucleotides align to TRBD2. The germline gives CDR1 SNHLY, CDR2 FYNNEI. The CDR3 sequence is 15 residues long. V trimming: 3 bases; J trimming: 5 bases; junction bases outside the gene matches: 6.

The CDR3 bases are TGTGCCAGCAGCTTAGTTTTCCCACAGACACCCCTCCACTTT. Translation gives CASSLVFPQTPLHF. This chain joins TRBV11-2 and TRBJ1-6; no clear D gene. This CDR3 comprises 14 residues. Looked up from germline, CDR1 is SGHAT and CDR2 is FQNNGV. The ends were cut back, 1 base at V and 11 bases at J, with 12 bases in the middle.

The V call is TRBV10-1, the J call TRBJ2-3, with 8 positions matching TRBD2. V shed 8 bases and J 2 bases; nucleotides not matched to a gene: 6. The CDR3 runs 14 residues. The germline CDR1 and CDR2 sequences are WNHNN and SYGVQD (reference sequence). CDR3 amino acids: CASSGLEDTDTQYF. In nucleotides, the CDR3 is TGCGCCAGCTCGGGACTAGAAGACACAGATACGCAGTATTTT.

With respect to this clone: The sample carries other DNA sequences with the same CDR3. The chain recombines TRBV7-2 with TRBJ1-2, with D unclear. This CDR3 contains 13 residues. Looked up from germline, CDR1 is SGHTA and CDR2 is FQGNSA. V was cut by 1 base and J by 5 bases, with 8 bases left in between. The CDR3 bases are TGTGCCAGCAGCTTAGGAGGCGGGTATGGCTACACCTTC. Residues: CASSLGGGYGYTF.

The chain joins TRBV25-1 to TRBJ2-7; 9 bases are a match to TRBD1. This CDR3 has 13 residues. J was trimmed by 2 bases and V by 8 bases; bases with no gene match: 4. The germline gives CDR1 MGHDK, CDR2 SYGVNS. CDR3 sequence reads: CASGGQGTYEQYF. The CDR3 bases are TGTGCCAGCGGGGGACAGGGAACCTACGAGCAGTACTTC.